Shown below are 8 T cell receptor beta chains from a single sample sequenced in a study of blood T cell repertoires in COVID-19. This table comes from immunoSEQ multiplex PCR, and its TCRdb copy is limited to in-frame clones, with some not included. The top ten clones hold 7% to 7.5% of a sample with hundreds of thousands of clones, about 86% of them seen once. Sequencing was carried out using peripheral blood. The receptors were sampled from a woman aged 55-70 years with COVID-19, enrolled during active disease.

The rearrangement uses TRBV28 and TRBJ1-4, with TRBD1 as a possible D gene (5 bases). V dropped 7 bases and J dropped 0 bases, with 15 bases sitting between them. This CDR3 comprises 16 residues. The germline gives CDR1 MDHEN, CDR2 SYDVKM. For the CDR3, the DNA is TGTGCCAGCAACTGGGAGGGGCTGACAACTAATGAAAAACTGTTTTTT. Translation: CASNWEGLTTNEKLFF.

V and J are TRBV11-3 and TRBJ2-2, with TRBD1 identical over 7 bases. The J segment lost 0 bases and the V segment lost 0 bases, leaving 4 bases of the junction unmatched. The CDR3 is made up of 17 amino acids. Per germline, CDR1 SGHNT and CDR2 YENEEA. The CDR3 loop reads CASSLDLGTANTGELFF. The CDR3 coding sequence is TGTGCCAGCAGCTTAGATCTTGGGACAGCGAACACCGGGGAGCTGTTTTTT.

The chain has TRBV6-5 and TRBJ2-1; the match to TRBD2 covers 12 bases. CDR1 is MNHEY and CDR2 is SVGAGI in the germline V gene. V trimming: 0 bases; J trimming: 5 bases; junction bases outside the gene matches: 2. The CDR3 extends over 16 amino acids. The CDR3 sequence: CASSYSSSGGDNEQFF. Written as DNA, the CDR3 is TGTGCCAGCAGTTACTCGTCTAGCGGGGGGGACAATGAGCAGTTCTTC.

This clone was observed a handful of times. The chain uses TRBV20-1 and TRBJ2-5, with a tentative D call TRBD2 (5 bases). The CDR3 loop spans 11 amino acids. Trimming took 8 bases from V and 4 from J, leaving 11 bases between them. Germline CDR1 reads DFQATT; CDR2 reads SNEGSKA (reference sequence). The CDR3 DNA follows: TGCAGTACGAGGGTTAGAGAGACCCAGTACTTC. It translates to CSTRVRETQYF.

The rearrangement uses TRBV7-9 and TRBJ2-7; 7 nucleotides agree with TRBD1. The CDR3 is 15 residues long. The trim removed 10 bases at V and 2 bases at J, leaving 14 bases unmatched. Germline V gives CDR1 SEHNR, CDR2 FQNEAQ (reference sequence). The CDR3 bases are TGTGCCACTGCAGATTTGACAGGGACGACCTACGAGCAGTACTTC. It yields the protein CATADLTGTTYEQYF.

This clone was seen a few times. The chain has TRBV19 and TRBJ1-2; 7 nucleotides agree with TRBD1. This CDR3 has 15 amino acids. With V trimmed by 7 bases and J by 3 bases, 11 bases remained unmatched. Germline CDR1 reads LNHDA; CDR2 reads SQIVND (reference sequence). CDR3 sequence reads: CASIPTDRVDYGYTF. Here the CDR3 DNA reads TGTGCCAGTATCCCAACAGACAGGGTGGACTATGGCTACACCTTC.

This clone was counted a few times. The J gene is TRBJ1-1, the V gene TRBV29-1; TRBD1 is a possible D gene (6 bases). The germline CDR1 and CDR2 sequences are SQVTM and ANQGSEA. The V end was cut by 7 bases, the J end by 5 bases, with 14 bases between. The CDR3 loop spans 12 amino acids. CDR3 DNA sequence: TGCAGCGGTACACAGGGATGGACTGAAGCTTTCTTT. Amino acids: CSGTQGWTEAFF.

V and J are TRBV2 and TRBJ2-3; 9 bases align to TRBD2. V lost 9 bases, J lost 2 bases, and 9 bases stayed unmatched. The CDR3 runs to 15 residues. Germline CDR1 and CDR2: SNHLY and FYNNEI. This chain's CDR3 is CASAGLAGTTDTQYF. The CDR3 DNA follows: TGTGCCAGTGCGGGACTAGCCGGGACCACAGATACGCAGTATTTT. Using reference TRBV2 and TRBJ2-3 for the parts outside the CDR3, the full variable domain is EPEVTQTPSHQVTQMGQEVILRCVPISNHLYFYWYRQILGQKVEFLVSFYNNEISEKSEIFDDQFSVERPDGSNFTLKIRSTKLEDSAMYFCASAGLAGTTDTQYFGPGTRLTVL.